This is a list of T cell receptor beta chains from one sample in a study of OX40 agonist ivuxolimab in advanced cancers. The assay was immunoSEQ multiplex PCR, and TCRdb's table has in-frame clones only and misses some. The sample has some 100,000 clones, around four fifths seen once. This sample comprised CD4+ or CD8+ T cells sorted from blood, obtained in a trial of the OX40 agonist ivuxolimab. The receptors here all came from an adult with an advanced solid tumor such as melanoma, head and neck, liver or kidney cancer. CDR3s include the opening cysteine and the closing phenylalanine or tryptophan. A D gene is named only where the DNA matches it firmly. The size field is filled for only some rows; it gives once, few, many or a size class.

J gene: TRBJ2-1
clone size: NA
V gene: TRBV2
D gene: NA
CDR3 DNA: TGTGCCAGCAGGCTGGCGGGGGCGTACAATGAGCAGTTCTTC
CDR3 protein: CASRLAGAYNEQFF

J gene: TRBJ2-6
clone size: few
V gene: TRBV11-2
D gene: NA
CDR3 DNA: TGTGCCAGCAGCTTATATTGGGACACCTCTGGGGCCAACGTCCTGACTTTC
CDR3 protein: CASSLYWDTSGANVLTF

J gene: TRBJ1-6
clone size: NA
V gene: TRBV6-1
D gene: TRBD1
CDR3 DNA: TGTGCCAGCAGTGAACTGCCGGGACAGGTATATAATTCACCCCTCCACTTT
CDR3 protein: CASSELPGQVYNSPLHF

J gene: TRBJ1-6
clone size: NA
V gene: TRBV28
D gene: NA
CDR3 DNA: TGTGCCAGCAGTTCATGGACATCGGATTCACCCCTCCACTTT
CDR3 protein: CASSSWTSDSPLHF

J gene: TRBJ1-6
clone size: NA
V gene: TRBV9
D gene: TRBD1
CDR3 DNA: TGTGCCAGCAGCGTAGAAGGGGGCACAGGTCATTCACCCCTCCACTTT
CDR3 protein: CASSVEGGTGHSPLHF

J gene: TRBJ2-3
clone size: NA
V gene: TRBV6-6
D gene: NA
CDR3 DNA: TGTGCCAGCAGTTCCAGTCTTTCTAGCACAGATACGCAGTATTTT
CDR3 protein: CASSSSLSSTDTQYF

J gene: TRBJ1-2
clone size: NA
V gene: TRBV7-2
D gene: NA
CDR3 DNA: TGTGCCAGCAGCTTTTATTCGTCGGAAAATGGCTACACCTTC
CDR3 protein: CASSFYSSENGYTF

J gene: TRBJ1-2
clone size: NA
V gene: TRBV6-1
D gene: NA
CDR3 DNA: TGTGCCAGCACCCGGTTAGGGGATAGAGGGTATGGCTACACCTTC
CDR3 protein: CASTRLGDRGYGYTF

J gene: TRBJ1-1
clone size: NA
V gene: TRBV19
D gene: NA
CDR3 DNA: TGTGCCAGTAGTGTACAGGGGAACACTGAAGCTTTCTTT
CDR3 protein: CASSVQGNTEAFF

J gene: TRBJ1-5
clone size: few
V gene: TRBV7-2
D gene: TRBD1
CDR3 DNA: TGTGCCAGCAGCTATCAGGGGGATCAGCCCCAGCATTTT
CDR3 protein: CASSYQGDQPQHF

J gene: TRBJ2-1
clone size: once
V gene: TRBV7-2
D gene: TRBD1
CDR3 DNA: TGTGCCAGCAGCTTAGGACAGGGGGTGAGGTATGAGCAGTTCTTC
CDR3 protein: CASSLGQGVRYEQFF

J gene: TRBJ2-7
clone size: NA
V gene: TRBV6-5
D gene: TRBD1
CDR3 DNA: TGTGCCAGCAGTTTCGGACAGGGGATCTACGAGCAGTACTTC
CDR3 protein: CASSFGQGIYEQYF

J gene: TRBJ1-2
clone size: NA
V gene: TRBV7-2
D gene: NA
CDR3 DNA: TGTGCCAGCAGCTTAGCCCGGAGCTATGGCTACACCTTC
CDR3 protein: CASSLARSYGYTF

J gene: TRBJ2-1
clone size: NA
V gene: TRBV7-9
D gene: NA
CDR3 DNA: TGTGCCAGCAGCTTAAATGGAGGGAATGAGCAGTTCTTC
CDR3 protein: CASSLNGGNEQFF

J gene: TRBJ1-4
clone size: NA
V gene: TRBV7-6
D gene: NA
CDR3 DNA: TGTGCCAGCAGCTCAGGACGGGGGGGTAATGAAAAACTGTTTTTT
CDR3 protein: CASSSGRGGNEKLFF

J gene: TRBJ2-3
clone size: NA
V gene: TRBV7-9
D gene: TRBD2
CDR3 DNA: TGTGCCAGCAGTCGGACTAGCGGGGGTACAGATACGCAGTATTTT
CDR3 protein: CASSRTSGGTDTQYF

J gene: TRBJ1-1
clone size: NA
V gene: TRBV28
D gene: NA
CDR3 DNA: TGTGCCAGCACCGGAATGGGAGCTTTCTTT
CDR3 protein: CASTGMGAFF

J gene: TRBJ1-1
clone size: NA
V gene: TRBV28
D gene: NA
CDR3 DNA: TGTGCCAGCAGTTTATCCCAGGGCGAAGCTTTCTTT
CDR3 protein: CASSLSQGEAFF

J gene: TRBJ2-3
clone size: NA
V gene: TRBV11-2
D gene: TRBD1
CDR3 DNA: TGTGCCAGCAGCTTATCTGGGACAGGGATTAGCACAGATACGCAGTATTTT
CDR3 protein: CASSLSGTGISTDTQYF

J gene: TRBJ1-3
clone size: once
V gene: TRBV19
D gene: NA
CDR3 DNA: TGTGCCAGTAGTACCCAGACATGGAACACCATATATTTT
CDR3 protein: CASSTQTWNTIYF

J gene: TRBJ2-2
clone size: many
V gene: TRBV28
D gene: NA
CDR3 DNA: TGTGCCAGCAGTCGGGACACAGGTGGGACCGGGGAGCTGTTTTTT
CDR3 protein: CASSRDTGGTGELFF

J gene: TRBJ2-2
clone size: few
V gene: TRBV28
D gene: NA
CDR3 DNA: TGTGCCAGCAGTTTTATGCCCGGGGAGCTGTTTTTT
CDR3 protein: CASSFMPGELFF

J gene: TRBJ1-1
clone size: NA
V gene: TRBV5-6
D gene: NA
CDR3 DNA: TGTGCCAGCAGCTCGGAGGGAGGCATAGAAGCTTTCTTT
CDR3 protein: CASSSEGGIEAFF

J gene: TRBJ1-4
clone size: NA
V gene: TRBV6-1
D gene: TRBD1
CDR3 DNA: TGTGCCAGCAGCACGGAGCAGGGGGAGATTGAAAAACTGTTTTTT
CDR3 protein: CASSTEQGEIEKLFF

J gene: TRBJ2-3
clone size: NA
V gene: TRBV9
D gene: TRBD2
CDR3 DNA: TGTGCCAGCAGCAGATTAGCGGGGAGCACAGATACGCAGTATTTT
CDR3 protein: CASSRLAGSTDTQYF

J gene: TRBJ1-2
clone size: few
V gene: TRBV4-1
D gene: NA
CDR3 DNA: TGCGCCAGCAGCCAAGAGAGGACAGTCCAGGCTGGCTACACCTTC
CDR3 protein: CASSQERTVQAGYTF

J gene: TRBJ2-5
clone size: NA
V gene: TRBV9
D gene: TRBD2
CDR3 DNA: TGTGCCAGCAGCGTAGGGCTAGCGGGGGCCGAAATGGAGACCCAGTACTTC
CDR3 protein: CASSVGLAGAEMETQYF

J gene: TRBJ1-2
clone size: NA
V gene: TRBV19
D gene: NA
CDR3 DNA: TGTGCCAGTAGTATAGATAGCAGGGCTAACTATGGCTACACCTTC
CDR3 protein: CASSIDSRANYGYTF

J gene: TRBJ1-2
clone size: NA
V gene: TRBV29-1
D gene: NA
CDR3 DNA: TGCAGCGTTGGGCCGATAGACTATGGCTACACCTTC
CDR3 protein: CSVGPIDYGYTF

J gene: TRBJ2-2
clone size: NA
V gene: TRBV7-3
D gene: NA
CDR3 DNA: TGTGCCAGCAGCTTAAACTCTATGGGCACCGGGGAGCTGTTTTTT
CDR3 protein: CASSLNSMGTGELFF

J gene: TRBJ2-5
clone size: NA
V gene: TRBV23-1
D gene: TRBD1
CDR3 DNA: TGCGCCAGCAGTCACCGATGGACAGGGGGGGGCCAAGAGACCCAGTACTTC
CDR3 protein: CASSHRWTGGGQETQYF

J gene: TRBJ1-4
clone size: NA
V gene: TRBV5-4
D gene: TRBD1
CDR3 DNA: TGTGCCAGCAGCTTAACAGGGGGCCCTAATGAAAAACTGTTTTTT
CDR3 protein: CASSLTGGPNEKLFF

J gene: TRBJ2-5
clone size: NA
V gene: TRBV6-1
D gene: NA
CDR3 DNA: TGTGCCAGCAGTGAAGGGCCGAGCCAGCAGACCCAGTACTTC
CDR3 protein: CASSEGPSQQTQYF

J gene: TRBJ1-2
clone size: once
V gene: TRBV21-1
D gene: NA
CDR3 DNA: TGTGCCAGCAGCAAGGTTCGCCCCCTGAAAGGTTATGGCTACACCTTC
CDR3 protein: CASSKVRPLKGYGYTF

J gene: TRBJ1-6
clone size: NA
V gene: TRBV28
D gene: TRBD1
CDR3 DNA: TGTGCCAGCAGTCCGGGGGACAGGGCTTCTTCACCCCTCCACTTT
CDR3 protein: CASSPGDRASSPLHF

J gene: TRBJ1-3
clone size: NA
V gene: TRBV11-1
D gene: NA
CDR3 DNA: TGTGCCAGCAGCTTAGATCTGGGCTTCTCTGGAAACACCATATATTTT
CDR3 protein: CASSLDLGFSGNTIYF

J gene: TRBJ1-5
clone size: NA
V gene: TRBV7-9
D gene: NA
CDR3 DNA: TGTGCCAGCAGCGACCAGAATCAGCCCCAGCATTTT
CDR3 protein: CASSDQNQPQHF

J gene: TRBJ1-3
clone size: NA
V gene: TRBV7-2
D gene: TRBD1
CDR3 DNA: TGTGCCAGCAGCTTAGGGACAGGGTCTGGAAACACCATATATTTT
CDR3 protein: CASSLGTGSGNTIYF

J gene: TRBJ2-7
clone size: NA
V gene: TRBV9
D gene: TRBD1
CDR3 DNA: TGTGCCAGCAGCGCTAGGGGGCCGGGTGACTACGAGCAGTACTTC
CDR3 protein: CASSARGPGDYEQYF

J gene: TRBJ1-2
clone size: NA
V gene: TRBV28
D gene: NA
CDR3 DNA: TGTGCCAGCAGTTCCAGGGTTTTTGGCTACACCTTC
CDR3 protein: CASSSRVFGYTF

J gene: TRBJ1-2
clone size: NA
V gene: TRBV5-6
D gene: NA
CDR3 DNA: TGTGCCAGCAGCTTCAGAGCAGCCCTAGGCCCTAACTATGGCTACACCTTC
CDR3 protein: CASSFRAALGPNYGYTF

J gene: TRBJ2-3
clone size: NA
V gene: TRBV12-5
D gene: TRBD2
CDR3 DNA: TGTGCTAGTGGTCCCGGGACTAGCGGGGGTAGCACAGATACGCAGTATTTT
CDR3 protein: CASGPGTSGGSTDTQYF

J gene: TRBJ2-1
clone size: NA
V gene: TRBV29-1
D gene: NA
CDR3 DNA: TGCAGCGTTTGCCCACGGTGGGACCCCGGGCACAATGAGCAGTTCTTC
CDR3 protein: CSVCPRWDPGHNEQFF

J gene: TRBJ1-3
clone size: NA
V gene: TRBV7-2
D gene: NA
CDR3 DNA: TGTGCCAGCAGCTTAAGTGGGGGTGGGAGTGGAAACACCATATATTTT
CDR3 protein: CASSLSGGGSGNTIYF

J gene: TRBJ2-2
clone size: NA
V gene: TRBV5-4
D gene: NA
CDR3 DNA: TGTGCCAGCAGCTTAGGTTCCCCAGGCTTAACCGGGGAGCTGTTTTTT
CDR3 protein: CASSLGSPGLTGELFF

J gene: TRBJ1-2
clone size: NA
V gene: TRBV6-5
D gene: TRBD1
CDR3 DNA: TGTGCCAGCAGTTACTCGACAGGGGATGGCTACACCTTC
CDR3 protein: CASSYSTGDGYTF

J gene: TRBJ1-2
clone size: NA
V gene: TRBV29-1
D gene: NA
CDR3 DNA: TGCAGCGTTGTAGAGGCAAAGGGATTTGGCTACACCTTC
CDR3 protein: CSVVEAKGFGYTF

J gene: TRBJ2-3
clone size: NA
V gene: TRBV7-2
D gene: TRBD2
CDR3 DNA: TGTGCCAGCAGCCCCCAGCGGGGGGGCCGAGATACGCAGTATTTT
CDR3 protein: CASSPQRGGRDTQYF

J gene: TRBJ1-1
clone size: NA
V gene: TRBV28
D gene: NA
CDR3 DNA: TGTGCCTCCTGGGCAGGGACTGAAGCTTTCTTT
CDR3 protein: CASWAGTEAFF

J gene: TRBJ2-5
clone size: once
V gene: TRBV28
D gene: TRBD1
CDR3 DNA: TGTGCCAGCAGTAAGGGACAGGGATATGAGGAGACCCAGTACTTC
CDR3 protein: CASSKGQGYEETQYF

J gene: TRBJ2-2
clone size: NA
V gene: TRBV5-1
D gene: TRBD1
CDR3 DNA: TGCGCCAGCAGCTCTACAGGGGCAGGGACCGGGGAGCTGTTTTTT
CDR3 protein: CASSSTGAGTGELFF

J gene: TRBJ1-1
clone size: NA
V gene: TRBV7-2
D gene: NA
CDR3 DNA: TGTGCCAGCAGCCAACCCAAGAGCGGGAACACTGAAGCTTTCTTT
CDR3 protein: CASSQPKSGNTEAFF

J gene: TRBJ2-5
clone size: NA
V gene: TRBV7-2
D gene: TRBD1
CDR3 DNA: TGTGCCAGCAGCCGTGGACAGGCCCCGCAGACCCAGTACTTC
CDR3 protein: CASSRGQAPQTQYF